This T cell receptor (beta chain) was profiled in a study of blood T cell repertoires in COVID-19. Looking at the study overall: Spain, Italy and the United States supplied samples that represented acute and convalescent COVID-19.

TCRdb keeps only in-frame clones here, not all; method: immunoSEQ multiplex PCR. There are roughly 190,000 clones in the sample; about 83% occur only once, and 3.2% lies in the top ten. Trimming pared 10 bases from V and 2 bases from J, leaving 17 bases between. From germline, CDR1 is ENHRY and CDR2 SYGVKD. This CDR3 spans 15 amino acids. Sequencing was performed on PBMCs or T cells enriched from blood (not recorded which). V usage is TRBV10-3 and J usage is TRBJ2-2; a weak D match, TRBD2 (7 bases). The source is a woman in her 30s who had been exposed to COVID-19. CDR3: CATSLGGLNTGELFF. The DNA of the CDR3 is TGTGCCACTTCTCTCGGGGGGCTTAACACCGGGGAGCTGTTTTTT.